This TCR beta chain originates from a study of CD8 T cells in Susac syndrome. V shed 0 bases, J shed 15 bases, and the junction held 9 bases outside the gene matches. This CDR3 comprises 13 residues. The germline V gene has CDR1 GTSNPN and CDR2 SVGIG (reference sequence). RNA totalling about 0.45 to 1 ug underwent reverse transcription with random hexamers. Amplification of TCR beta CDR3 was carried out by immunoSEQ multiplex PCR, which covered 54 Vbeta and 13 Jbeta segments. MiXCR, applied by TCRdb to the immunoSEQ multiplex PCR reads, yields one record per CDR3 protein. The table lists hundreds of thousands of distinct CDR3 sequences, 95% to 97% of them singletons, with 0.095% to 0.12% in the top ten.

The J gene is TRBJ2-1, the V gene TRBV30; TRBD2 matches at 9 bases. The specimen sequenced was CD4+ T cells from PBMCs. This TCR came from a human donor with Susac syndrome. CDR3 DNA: TGTGCCTGGAGTGTTGTGGCTAGCGGGGAGTTGTTCTTC. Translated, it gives CAWSVVASGELFF.